The source of this T cell receptor (beta chain) is a study of cytomegalovirus exposure and HLA in healthy donors. General study results and limits: In a later analysis, first-cohort TCR clusters were found to tend to co-occur in the 120 or so validation repertoires.

V was clipped by 4 bases and J by 4 bases; unmatched bases: 11. This CDR3 has 16 amino acids. Germline CDR1 is LGHNA and CDR2 is YNFKEQ. This clone was recorded only once. Its antigen is undetermined. The donors formed part of the 120-subject validation cohort, distinct from the roughly 700-subject first cohort. Libraries were prepared by immunoSEQ multiplex PCR; TCRdb keeps only in-frame clonotypes and omits some of them. The sample lists 150,000 to 200,000 clones; about four fifths were seen once. Sequenced: PBMCs. This chain connects TRBV4-2 to TRBJ2-7; 9 bases align to TRBD2. This sequence originates from a man aged 18 to 30 in good health and CMV-seropositive. CDR3 sequence: CASSPTRLAGTYEQYF. CDR3 nucleotides: TGTGCCAGCAGCCCCACAAGGCTAGCGGGAACATACGAGCAGTACTTC.